The entry below gives a single TCR beta chain sequence along with its context. The sample comes from a study of response to subunit inactivated influenza vaccine. With V trimmed by 0 bases and J by 0 bases, 8 bases remained unmatched. Germline V gives CDR1 MNHEY, CDR2 SVGAGI. The CDR3 totals 18 residues. TCRdb analysed the RT-PCR reads with MiXCR anew, one entry per CDR3 protein. Of 500,000 or so distinct CDR3 sequences listed, approximately 15% are singletons. The source material was CD4+ T cells sorted from PBMCs, sampled roughly 24 months after vaccination. This TCR was recovered from a man between 45 and 75 years old who received an inactivated influenza vaccine. This sequence joins TRBV6-5 and TRBJ2-3; 8 positions agree with TRBD1. The CDR3 coding sequence is TGTGCCAGCAGTTACTCGGGTGCCGGGACAGGTAGCACAGATACGCAGTATTTT. It is translated as CASSYSGAGTGSTDTQYF.